Following are 20 T cell receptor beta chains from one sample sequenced in a study of patients and donors after allogeneic stem cell transplantation. TCRdb ran MiXCR on the RT-PCR reads and lists one entry per CDR3 protein. The sample has about a million distinct CDR3 sequences, over 15% seen once. The sequencing input was blood, either unsorted or a sorted T cell fraction (not recorded which). The receptors derive from a human donor who was either an allogeneic HSCT recipient or a stem cell or donor lymphocyte infusion donor (not recorded which). It is not recorded whose cells these are; they may come from a transplant donor.

This clonotype was seen a few times. This sequence joins TRBV4-3 and TRBJ1-2; TRBD1 is a possible D gene (6 bases). This CDR3 contains 14 residues. Trimming pared 4 bases from V and 4 bases from J, leaving 13 bases between. CDR1 and CDR2 from the germline V gene are LGHNA and YSLEER. CDR3 sequence: CASSRNTGSYGYTF. In DNA form, the CDR3 reads TGCGCCAGCAGCCGAAACACAGGGAGCTATGGCTACACCTTC.

This clonotype occurred many times. J is TRBJ2-1 and V is TRBV12-3 or TRBV12-4; tentatively, D is TRBD1 or TRBD2 (5 bases each). V lost 2 bases and J lost 2, with 16 bases in between. This CDR3 comprises 17 residues. CDR3 DNA sequence: TGTGCCAGCAGTTTACTCGACTGGGACGGCACCTACAATGAGCAGTTCTTC. Protein product: CASSLLDWDGTYNEQFF.

This clonotype was picked up a small number of times. The chain joins TRBV6-1 to TRBJ1-4; no reliable D call. Trimming cost V 6 bases and J 7 bases, with 12 bases left between them. Germline V lookup: CDR1 MNHNS, CDR2 SASEGT. The CDR3 consists of 13 residues. CDR3: CASSLQDVEKLFF. The CDR3 DNA reads TGTGCCAGCAGCCTCCAGGATGTTGAAAAACTGTTTTTT.

This clonotype occurred many times. The chain carries TRBV6-1 and TRBJ1-5; tentatively, D is TRBD1 (5 bases). V was shortened by 8 bases and J by 1 base, with 12 bases between the two germline ends. The CDR3 extends over 14 amino acids. Germline CDR1 MNHNS, CDR2 SASEGT. The CDR3 nucleotides are TGTGCCAGCGGGGCGGGGATCAGCAATCAGCCCCAGCATTTT. Translation gives CASGAGISNQPQHF.

The gene calls are TRBV7-2 and TRBJ2-5, with TRBD2 matching 9 bases. V was pared by 4 bases and J by 4 bases, with 10 bases of the junction left unmatched. The CDR3 covers 16 residues. Germline assignment: CDR1 SGHTA and CDR2 FQGNSA. The CDR3 coding sequence is TGTGCCAGCAGCTCTCGCGTAGCGGGAGTAGGAGAGACCCAGTACTTC. The encoded protein is CASSSRVAGVGETQYF.

This chain links TRBV6-1 with TRBJ2-7; D is unresolved. Trimming pared 2 bases from V and 5 bases from J, leaving 7 bases between. Germline lookup yields CDR1 MNHNS and CDR2 SASEGT. This CDR3 spans 12 amino acids. CDR3 region: CASSEIGNEQYF. CDR3 in DNA: TGTGCCAGCAGTGAAATTGGTAACGAGCAGTACTTC.

J is TRBJ2-5 and V is TRBV18; D not certain. V was cut by 1 base and J by 2 bases, with 5 bases left in between. CDR1 and CDR2 (germline): KGHSH, LQKENI. The CDR3 extends over 13 amino acids. The CDR3 spells CASSPQPQETQYF. As DNA, the CDR3 is TGTGCCAGCTCACCACAGCCTCAAGAGACCCAGTACTTC. Combining the CDR3 with reference TRBV18 and TRBJ2-5 gives the whole variable domain NAGVMQNPRHLVRRRGQEARLRCSPMKGHSHVYWYRQLPEEGLKFMVYLQKENIIDESGMPKERFSAEFPKEGPSILRIQQVVRGDSAAYFCASSPQPQETQYFGPGTRLLVL.

This sequence joins TRBV7-9 and TRBJ1-1, with 7 bases fitting TRBD1. V was pared by 3 bases and J by 3 bases, with 4 bases of the junction left unmatched. The CDR3 has 14 amino acids. From germline, CDR1 is SEHNR and CDR2 FQNEAQ (reference sequence). The CDR3 region has the DNA TGTGCCAGCAGCTTCGGCAGGGGGTACACTGAAGCTTTCTTT. It specifies CASSFGRGYTEAFF.

This clonotype was counted between two and nine times. This rearrangement joins TRBV7-9 to TRBJ1-2; TRBD1 matches 10 bases. The length of the CDR3 is 16 residues. V gave up 6 bases and J gave up 6 bases; unmatched junction bases: 13. The V gene's germline CDR1 is SEHNR and CDR2 FQNEAQ (reference sequence). CDR3 protein: CASSSPKTGGGHGYTF. The CDR3 DNA sequence: TGTGCCAGCAGTTCTCCAAAGACAGGGGGCGGCCATGGCTACACCTTC.

V is TRBV9 and J is TRBJ2-1; a possible D gene is TRBD2 (5 bases). Deletions cut 0 bases from V and 7 bases from J, with 11 bases between. The CDR3 totals 14 residues. The V gene's germline CDR1 is SGDLS and CDR2 YYNGEE. In DNA form, the CDR3 reads TGTGCCAGCAGCGTAGTAGGGTCGGGAAATGAGCAGTTCTTC. Translating gives CASSVVGSGNEQFF.

This clonotype was seen only a few times. The CDR3 protein is CASRVSGGYQETQYF. In DNA form, the CDR3 reads TGCGCCAGCAGGGTTAGCGGGGGCTACCAAGAGACCCAGTACTTC. The chain couples TRBV5-1 to TRBJ2-5, with TRBD2 matching 9 bases. The CDR3 runs to 15 residues. CDR1 and CDR2 (germline): SGHRS, YFSETQ. The trim removed 5 bases at V and 0 bases at J, leaving 5 bases unmatched.

This clonotype was found a few times. The CDR3 loop is CATSPTGVFSYGYTF. The CDR3 DNA sequence: TGTGCCACCAGCCCTACCGGGGTTTTCTCCTATGGCTACACCTTC. This rearrangement joins TRBV15 to TRBJ1-2; no definite D call. Germline V lookup: CDR1 LNHNV, CDR2 YYDKDF (reference sequence). The CDR3 length is 15 residues. V gave up 5 bases and J gave up 4 bases, with 17 bases separating them. The full variable domain, rest sourced from reference TRBV15 and TRBJ1-2, is DAMVIQNPRYQVTQFGKPVTLSCSQTLNHNVMYWYQQKSSQAPKLLFHYYDKDFNNEADTPDNFQSRRPNTSFCFLDIRSPGLGDTAMYLCATSPTGVFSYGYTFGSGTRLTVV.

Details on this clonotype: One end of the junction fails to match germline, which may point to a read error. DNA for the CDR3: TGTGCCACCAGCGACGACAGGGGCTCCCACGAGCAGTACTTC. Encoded protein: CATSDDRGSHEQYF. V usage is TRBV15 and J usage is TRBJ2-7, with 8 bases identical to TRBD1. The germline V gene encodes CDR1 LNHNV and CDR2 YYDKDF (reference sequence). The CDR3 covers 14 residues.

This clonotype was counted ten times or more. The chain couples TRBV6-5 to TRBJ1-1, with 8 bases matching TRBD1. The CDR3 totals 15 residues. V dropped 6 bases and J dropped 1; count of bases not matched to a gene: 7. Germline assignment: CDR1 MNHEY and CDR2 SVGAGI. The CDR3 protein is CASSYATGGNTEAFF. CDR3 nucleotide sequence: TGTGCCAGCAGCTACGCTACAGGGGGGAACACTGAAGCTTTCTTT.

V usage is TRBV5-5 and J usage is TRBJ2-5; D is undetermined. Germline V lookup: CDR1 SGHKS, CDR2 YYEKEE (reference sequence). There are 14 residues in the CDR3. V was clipped by 6 bases and J by 0 bases, with 12 bases between them. In DNA, the CDR3 is TGTGCCAGCAACCCGGTGGCGAACCAAGAGACCCAGTACTTC. This codes for CASNPVANQETQYF.

The gene calls are TRBV7-2 and TRBJ1-3; D is ambiguous. V lost 1 base and J 0 bases, leaving 10 bases between the germline ends. Germline CDR1 reads SGHTA; CDR2 reads FQGNSA. The CDR3 contains 16 residues. CDR3 sequence (DNA): TGTGCCAGCAGCTTAGTGCAGACCCCCTCTGGAAACACCATATATTTT. Residues: CASSLVQTPSGNTIYF.

The chain couples TRBV7-9 to TRBJ2-2; tentatively, D is TRBD2 (6 bases). CDR3 length: 16 amino acids. Trimming took 8 bases from V and 3 from J, leaving 19 bases between them. Germline V lookup: CDR1 SEHNR, CDR2 FQNEAQ (reference sequence). The CDR3 bases are TGTGCCAGCGCCCCACCTTACGGGGGACACACCGGGGAGCTGTTTTTT. Protein: CASAPPYGGHTGELFF.

The chain uses TRBV7-2 and TRBJ2-7, with 11 bases identical to TRBD2. V shed 1 base and J 3 bases; nucleotides not matched to a gene: 2. Germline V gene sequence: CDR1 SGHTA, CDR2 FQGNSA. The CDR3 spans 15 residues. The CDR3, as DNA: TGTGCCAGCAGCTTAGGGGGACTAGCGGACTACGAGCAGTACTTC. Amino acid sequence: CASSLGGLADYEQYF. Full variable domain (remainder filled in from reference TRBV7-2 and TRBJ2-7): GAGVSQSPSNKVTEKGKDVELRCDPISGHTALYWYRQSLGQGLEFLIYFQGNSAPDKSGLPSDRFSAERTGGSVSTLTIQRTQQEDSAVYLCASSLGGLADYEQYFGPGTRLTVT.

The J gene is TRBJ2-7, the V gene TRBV20-1; D is undetermined. The CDR3 is 13 residues long. Trimming removed 3 bases from V and 4 bases from J, with 13 bases in between. Per germline, CDR1 DFQATT and CDR2 SNEGSKA (reference sequence). As DNA, the CDR3 is TGCAGTGCTAGGGTTGAATCCCCTTACGAGCAGTACTTC. Residues: CSARVESPYEQYF.

At least ten counts were recorded for this clonotype. The rearrangement uses TRBV13 and TRBJ1-1; 9 bases are a match to TRBD1. The CDR3 runs to 13 residues. J was trimmed by 4 bases and V by 9 bases; bases with no gene match: 6. Germline V gene data show CDR1 as PRHDT and CDR2 as FYEKMQ (reference sequence). CDR3 residues: CASGGQGGTEAFF. CDR3 in DNA: TGTGCCAGTGGGGGACAGGGAGGCACTGAAGCTTTCTTT.